By frequency in the sample, the clone carrying this TCR beta chain is medium-sized. What it recognizes is unknown. This sample is drawn from a study of metastatic and nonmetastatic thyroid tumors. Study-wide background: Malignant and benign thyroid patients had repertoires compared in peripheral blood and tumor or nodule tissue. Study-level results: According to reports, the diversity of TCR beta was significantly higher in malignant thyroid tumors than in benign nodules, and this held in both blood and tumor samples.

Every patient was untreated before thyroid surgery. V was clipped by 0 bases and J by 6 bases, with 12 bases between them. The germline V gene has CDR1 LGHDT and CDR2 YNNKEL (reference sequence). CDR3 length: 14 residues. With MiXCR, TCRdb reprocessed the PCR reads. The table lists 30,000 to 35,000 clones, around 20% of them singletons. The chain links TRBV3-1 to TRBJ2-7, with D possibly matching TRBD2 (5 bases). This sequence was found in a female donor with papillary thyroid cancer or a benign thyroid nodule (not recorded which). Some clones in this sample may be carry-over from other donors' samples. Sequencing was done on a sample of blood. The CDR3 loop reads CASSQDSRRGEQYF. The CDR3, as DNA: TGTGCCAGCAGCCAAGATAGTCGTCGGGGCGAGCAGTACTTC.